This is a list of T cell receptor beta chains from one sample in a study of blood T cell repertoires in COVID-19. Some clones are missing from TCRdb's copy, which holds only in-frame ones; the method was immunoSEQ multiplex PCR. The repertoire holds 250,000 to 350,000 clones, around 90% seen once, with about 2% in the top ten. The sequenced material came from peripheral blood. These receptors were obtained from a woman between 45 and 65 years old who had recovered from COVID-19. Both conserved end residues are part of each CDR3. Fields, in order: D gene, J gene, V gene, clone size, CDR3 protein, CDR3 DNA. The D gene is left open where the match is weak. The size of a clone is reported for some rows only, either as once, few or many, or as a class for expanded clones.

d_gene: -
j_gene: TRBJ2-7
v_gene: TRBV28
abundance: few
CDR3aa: CASSPTRYGYEQYF
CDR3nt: TGTGCCAGCAGTCCAACGAGGTATGGCTACGAGCAGTACTTC

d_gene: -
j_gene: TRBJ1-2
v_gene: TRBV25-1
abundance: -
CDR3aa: CASSLMGGRDATF
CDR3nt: TGTGCCAGCAGCCTGATGGGCGGCAGGGATGCCACCTTC

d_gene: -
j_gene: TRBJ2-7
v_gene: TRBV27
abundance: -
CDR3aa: CASSAHQGFSSYEQYF
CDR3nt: TGTGCCAGCAGCGCGCACCAGGGCTTTAGCTCCTACGAGCAGTACTTC

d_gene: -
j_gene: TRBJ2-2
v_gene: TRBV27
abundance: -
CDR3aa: CASSLSGTGTTNTGELFF
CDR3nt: TGTGCCAGCAGTTTATCCGGGACCGGGACAACGAACACCGGGGAGCTGTTTTTT

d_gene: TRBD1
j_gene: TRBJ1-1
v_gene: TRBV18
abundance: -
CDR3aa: CASSPNPSPGQGNTEAFF
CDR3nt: TGTGCCAGCTCACCCAACCCTTCTCCGGGACAGGGGAACACTGAAGCTTTCTTT

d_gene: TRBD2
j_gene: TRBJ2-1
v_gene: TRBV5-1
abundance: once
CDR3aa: CASSPRAGTSGSEQFF
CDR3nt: TGCGCCAGCAGCCCCCGGGCCGGGACTAGCGGGAGTGAGCAGTTCTTC

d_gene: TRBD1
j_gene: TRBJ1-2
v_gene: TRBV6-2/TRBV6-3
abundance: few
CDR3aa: CASSLGQESVLYGYTF
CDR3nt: TGTGCCAGCAGTCTAGGACAGGAAAGTGTTCTCTATGGCTACACCTTC

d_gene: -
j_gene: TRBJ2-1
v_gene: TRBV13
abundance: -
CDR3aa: CASSLSNEQFF
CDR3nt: TGTGCCAGCAGCTTATCGAATGAGCAGTTCTTC

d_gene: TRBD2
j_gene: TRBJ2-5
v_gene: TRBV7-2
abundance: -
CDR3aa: CASSLPLAGEPTGGTQYF
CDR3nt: TGTGCCAGCAGCTTACCGCTAGCGGGGGAACCGACGGGCGGGACCCAGTACTTC

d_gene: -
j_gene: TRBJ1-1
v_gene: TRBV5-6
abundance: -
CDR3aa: CASSFRAGTEAFF
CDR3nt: TGTGCCAGCAGCTTCAGGGCAGGAACTGAAGCTTTCTTT

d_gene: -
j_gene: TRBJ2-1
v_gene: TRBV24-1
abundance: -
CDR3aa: CATSDRGRFEQFF
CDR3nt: TGTGCCACCAGTGACAGGGGAAGGTTTGAGCAGTTCTTC

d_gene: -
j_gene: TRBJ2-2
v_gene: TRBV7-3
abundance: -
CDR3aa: CASSLNRVSGHRTGELFF
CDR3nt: TGTGCCAGCAGCTTAAACCGCGTCTCAGGTCATCGAACCGGGGAGCTGTTTTTT

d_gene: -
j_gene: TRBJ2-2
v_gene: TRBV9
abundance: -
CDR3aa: CASSSTRGVNTGELFF
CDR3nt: TGTGCCAGCAGCTCCACTCGGGGAGTGAACACCGGGGAGCTGTTTTTT

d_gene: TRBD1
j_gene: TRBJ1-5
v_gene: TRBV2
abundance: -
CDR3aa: CASSQQTTGFNQPQHF
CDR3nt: TGTGCCAGCAGCCAACAGACGACAGGGTTCAATCAGCCCCAGCATTTT

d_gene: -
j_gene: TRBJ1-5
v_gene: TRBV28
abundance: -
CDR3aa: CASSFYRGSNQPQHF
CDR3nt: TGTGCCAGCAGTTTTTATAGGGGAAGCAATCAGCCCCAGCATTTT

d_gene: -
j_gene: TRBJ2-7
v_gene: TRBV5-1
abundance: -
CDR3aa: CASSPPDNLAPYF
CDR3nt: TGCGCCAGCAGCCCACCGGACAACCTCGCACCCTACTTC